One sample yielded the 7 T cell receptor beta chains listed below, sequenced in a study of T cell responses to AZD1222 COVID-19 vaccine. Repertoires were generated with immunoSEQ multiplex PCR, while TCRdb's copy carries only in-frame clones and drops some. This table holds some 110,000 clones, more than 80% found once. This specimen consisted of peripheral blood, obtained on day 0 of AZD1222 vaccination. These receptor sequences come from an adult in good health.

The V and J genes are TRBV11-2 and TRBJ1-3; D is unresolved. Deletions cut 0 bases from V and 0 bases from J, with 15 bases between. The CDR3 extends over 18 amino acids. CDR1 and CDR2 from the germline V gene are SGHAT and FQNNGV. The CDR3 sequence: CASSLEWAARDSGNTIYF. In DNA, the CDR3 is TGTGCCAGCAGCTTAGAATGGGCGGCCAGAGACTCTGGAAACACCATATATTTT.

The chain is built from TRBV10-3 and TRBJ2-7, with TRBD1 matching over 7 bases. CDR1 and CDR2 from the germline V gene are ENHRY and SYGVKD. The CDR3 extends over 17 amino acids. Unmatched junction bases numbered 13, after V lost 3 bases and J lost 2 bases. CDR3 sequence (DNA): TGTGCCATCAGTGAATACGTCCCGGGACAGACTACCTACGAGCAGTACTTC. This gives the protein CAISEYVPGQTTYEQYF.

The chain has TRBV6-4 and TRBJ1-6; 9 nucleotides line up with TRBD1. V dropped 0 bases and J dropped 7; count of bases not matched to a gene: 1. Germline V gene data show CDR1 as MRHNA and CDR2 as SNTAGT. CDR3 length: 15 residues. The CDR3: CASSDSGTGNSPLHF. The CDR3 DNA reads TGTGCCAGCAGTGACTCAGGGACAGGGAATTCACCCCTCCACTTT.

This clone was seen a single time. The chain combines TRBV28 with TRBJ1-2, with D perhaps matching TRBD1 (5 bases). The CDR3 has 12 amino acids. Trimming shortened V by 3 bases and J by 4 bases, and 6 bases separated the two germline ends. From germline, CDR1 is MDHEN and CDR2 SYDVKM. The CDR3 nucleotides are TGTGCCAGCAGTTTGGGACTCTATGGCTACACCTTC. As protein: CASSLGLYGYTF.

V and J are TRBV4-3 and TRBJ1-1, with 8 bases lining up with TRBD1. This CDR3 spans 15 amino acids. The V segment lost 0 bases and the J segment 4 bases; nucleotides outside the gene matches: 4. Germline V gene lookup returns CDR1 LGHNA and CDR2 YSLEER. CDR3 amino acids: CASSQDATGVTEAFF. CDR3 DNA sequence: TGCGCCAGCAGCCAAGATGCGACAGGGGTCACTGAAGCTTTCTTT.

This chain uses TRBV13 with TRBJ1-5; a weak D match, TRBD1 (6 bases). CDR3 length: 15 residues. The germline V and J ends were trimmed by 2 bases and 6 bases, with 14 bases remaining between them. Germline loops: CDR1 PRHDT, CDR2 FYEKMQ (reference sequence). Here the CDR3 DNA reads TGTGCCAGCAGCTTAAACAGGCAGGGGCCTCAGCCCCAGCATTTT. Its translation is CASSLNRQGPQPQHF.

The rearrangement uses TRBV7-9 and TRBJ2-7, with TRBD2 identical over 11 bases. With V trimmed by 5 bases and J by 3 bases, 9 bases remained unmatched. The CDR3 has 16 residues. Per the germline V gene, CDR1 is SEHNR and CDR2 is FQNEAQ (reference sequence). The CDR3 is CASSRLAGGPHYEQYF. The CDR3 coding sequence is TGTGCCAGCAGCCGTCTAGCGGGAGGACCCCACTACGAGCAGTACTTC. Filled out from reference TRBV7-9 and TRBJ2-7, the complete variable domain reads DTGVSQNPRHKITKRGQNVTFRCDPISEHNRLYWYRQTLGQGPEFLTYFQNEAQLEKSRLLSDRFSAERPKGSFSTLEIQRTEQGDSAMYLCASSRLAGGPHYEQYFGPGTRLTVT.